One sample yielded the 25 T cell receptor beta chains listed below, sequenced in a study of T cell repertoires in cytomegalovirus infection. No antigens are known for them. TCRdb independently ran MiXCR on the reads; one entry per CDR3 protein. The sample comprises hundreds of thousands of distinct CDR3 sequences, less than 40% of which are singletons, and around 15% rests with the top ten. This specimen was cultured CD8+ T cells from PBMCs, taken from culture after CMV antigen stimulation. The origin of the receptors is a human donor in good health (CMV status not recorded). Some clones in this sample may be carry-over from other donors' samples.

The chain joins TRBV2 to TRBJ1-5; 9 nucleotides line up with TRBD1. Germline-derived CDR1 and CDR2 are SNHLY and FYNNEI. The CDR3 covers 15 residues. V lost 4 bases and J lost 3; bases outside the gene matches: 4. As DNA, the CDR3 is TGTGCCAGCAGTGGGACAGGGGAGTCCAATCAGCCCCAGCATTTT. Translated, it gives CASSGTGESNQPQHF.

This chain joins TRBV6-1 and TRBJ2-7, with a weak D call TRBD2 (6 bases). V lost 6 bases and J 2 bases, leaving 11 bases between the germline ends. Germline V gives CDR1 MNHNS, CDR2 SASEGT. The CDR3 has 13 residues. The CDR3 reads CASRSGSAYEQYV. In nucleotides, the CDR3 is TGTGCCAGCAGATCCGGGAGCGCCTACGAGCAGTACGTC.

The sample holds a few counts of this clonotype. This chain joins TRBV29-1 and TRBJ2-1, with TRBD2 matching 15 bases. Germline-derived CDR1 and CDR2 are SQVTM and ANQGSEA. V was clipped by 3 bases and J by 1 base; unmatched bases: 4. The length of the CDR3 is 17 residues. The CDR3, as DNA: TGCAGCGTTGAGGGGACTAGCGGGGGGATATCCTACAATGAGCAGTTCTTC. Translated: CSVEGTSGGISYNEQFF.

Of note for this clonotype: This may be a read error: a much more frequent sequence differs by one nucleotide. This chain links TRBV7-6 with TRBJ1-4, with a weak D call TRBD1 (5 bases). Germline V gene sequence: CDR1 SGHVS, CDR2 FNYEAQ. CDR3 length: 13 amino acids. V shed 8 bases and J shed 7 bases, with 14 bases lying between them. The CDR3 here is CASGGILGEKLFF. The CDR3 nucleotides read TGTGCCAGCGGGGGGATTTTGGGTGAAAAACTGTTTTTT.

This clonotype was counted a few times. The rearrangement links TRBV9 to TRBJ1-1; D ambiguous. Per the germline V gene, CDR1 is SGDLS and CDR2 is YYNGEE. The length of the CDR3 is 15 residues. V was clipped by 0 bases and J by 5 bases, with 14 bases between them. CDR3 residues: CASSVDGTPGTEAFF. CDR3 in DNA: TGTGCCAGCAGCGTAGATGGAACCCCCGGGACTGAAGCTTTCTTT. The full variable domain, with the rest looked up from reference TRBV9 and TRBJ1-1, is DSGVTQTPKHLITATGQRVTLRCSPRSGDLSVYWYQQSLDQGLQFLIQYYNGEERAKGNILERFSAQQFPDLHSELNLSSLELGDSALYFCASSVDGTPGTEAFFGQGTRLTVV.

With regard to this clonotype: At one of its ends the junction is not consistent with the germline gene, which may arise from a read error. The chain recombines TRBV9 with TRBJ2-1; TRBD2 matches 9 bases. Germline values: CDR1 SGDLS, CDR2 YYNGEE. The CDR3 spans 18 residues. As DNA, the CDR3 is TGTGCCAGCAGTGCCCCCCCGCACCATAGCGGGGGCTACAATAAGCAGTTCTTC. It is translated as CASSAPPHHSGGYNKQFF. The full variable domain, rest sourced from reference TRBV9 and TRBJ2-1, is DSGVTQTPKHLITATGQRVTLRCSPRSGDLSVYWYQQSLDQGLQFLIQYYNGEERAKGNILERFSAQQFPDLHSELNLSSLELGDSALYFCASSAPPHHSGGYNKQFFGPGTRLTVL.

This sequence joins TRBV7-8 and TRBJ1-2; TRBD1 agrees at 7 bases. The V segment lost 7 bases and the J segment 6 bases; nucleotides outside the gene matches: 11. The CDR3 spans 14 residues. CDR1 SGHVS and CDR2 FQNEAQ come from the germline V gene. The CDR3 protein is CASTNWEQGDGYTF. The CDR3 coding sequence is TGTGCCAGCACCAACTGGGAGCAGGGGGATGGCTACACCTTC.

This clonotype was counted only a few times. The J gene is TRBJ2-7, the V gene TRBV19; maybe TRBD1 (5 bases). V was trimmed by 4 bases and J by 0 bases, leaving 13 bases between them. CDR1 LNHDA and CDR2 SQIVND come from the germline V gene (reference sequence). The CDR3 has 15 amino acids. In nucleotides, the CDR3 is TGTGCCAGTAGTACTCAACAGGTGTCCTCCTACGAGCAGTACTTC. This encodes CASSTQQVSSYEQYF.

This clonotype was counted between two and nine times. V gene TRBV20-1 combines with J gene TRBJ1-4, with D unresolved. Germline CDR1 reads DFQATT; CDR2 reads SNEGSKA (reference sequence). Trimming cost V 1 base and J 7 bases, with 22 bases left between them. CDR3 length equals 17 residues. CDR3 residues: CSARGEEGRGYFEKLFF. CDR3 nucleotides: TGCAGTGCTAGAGGGGAAGAGGGCCGAGGGTATTTTGAAAAACTGTTTTTT.

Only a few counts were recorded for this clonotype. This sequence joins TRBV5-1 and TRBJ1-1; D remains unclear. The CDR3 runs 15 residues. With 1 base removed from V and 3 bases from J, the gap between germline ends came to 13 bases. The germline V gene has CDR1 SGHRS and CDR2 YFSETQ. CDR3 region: CASSLHPSEDTEAFF. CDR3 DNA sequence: TGCGCCAGCAGCTTGCATCCCTCGGAGGACACTGAAGCTTTCTTT.

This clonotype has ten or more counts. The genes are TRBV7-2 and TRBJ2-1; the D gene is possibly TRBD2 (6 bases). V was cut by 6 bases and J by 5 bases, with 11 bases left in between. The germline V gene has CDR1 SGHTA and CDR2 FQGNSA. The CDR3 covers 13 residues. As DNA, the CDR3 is TGTGCCAGCAGGTCCGGGACTCACAATGAGCAGTTCTTC. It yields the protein CASRSGTHNEQFF.

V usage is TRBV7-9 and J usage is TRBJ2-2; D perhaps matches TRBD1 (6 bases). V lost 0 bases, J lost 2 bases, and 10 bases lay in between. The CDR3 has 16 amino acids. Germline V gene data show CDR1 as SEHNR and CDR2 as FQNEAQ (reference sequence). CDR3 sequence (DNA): TGTGCCAGCAGCTTAGCCGGGACACCAAACACCGGGGAGCTGTTTTTT. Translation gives CASSLAGTPNTGELFF.

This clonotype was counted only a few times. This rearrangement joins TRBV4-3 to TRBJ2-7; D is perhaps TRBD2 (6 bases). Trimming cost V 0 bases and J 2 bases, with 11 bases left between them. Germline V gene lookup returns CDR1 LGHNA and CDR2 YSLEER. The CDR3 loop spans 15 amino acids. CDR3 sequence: CASSQDLRGPYEQYV. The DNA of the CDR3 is TGCGCCAGCAGCCAAGATCTGCGGGGACCCTACGAGCAGTACGTC.

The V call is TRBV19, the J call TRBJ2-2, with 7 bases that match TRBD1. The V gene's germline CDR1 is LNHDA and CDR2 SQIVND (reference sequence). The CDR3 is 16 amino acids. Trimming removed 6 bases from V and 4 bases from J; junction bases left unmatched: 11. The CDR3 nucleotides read TGTGCCAGTAGCGAGGGGTTACAGGGGAGCACCGGGGAGCTGTTTTTT. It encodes CASSEGLQGSTGELFF.

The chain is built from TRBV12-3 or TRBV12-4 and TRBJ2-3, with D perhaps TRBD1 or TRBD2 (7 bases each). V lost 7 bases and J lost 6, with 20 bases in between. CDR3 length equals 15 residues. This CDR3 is CASNFPGGVGDTQYF. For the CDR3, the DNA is TGTGCCAGCAACTTCCCAGGGGGGGTTGGGGATACGCAGTATTTT.

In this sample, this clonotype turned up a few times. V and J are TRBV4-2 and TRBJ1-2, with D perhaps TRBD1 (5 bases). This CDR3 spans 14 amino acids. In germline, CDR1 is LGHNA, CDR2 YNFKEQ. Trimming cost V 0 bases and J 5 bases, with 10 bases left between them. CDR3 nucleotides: TGTGCCAGCAGCCAAGATGGGGCAGGGTATGGCTACACCTTC. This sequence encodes CASSQDGAGYGYTF.

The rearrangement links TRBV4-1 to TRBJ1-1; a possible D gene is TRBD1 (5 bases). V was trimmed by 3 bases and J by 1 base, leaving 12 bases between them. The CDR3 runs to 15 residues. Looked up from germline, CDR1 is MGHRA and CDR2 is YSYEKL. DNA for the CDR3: TGCGCCAGCAGCCAGGGGTGGGGCCCGAACACTGAAGCTTTCTTT. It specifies CASSQGWGPNTEAFF.

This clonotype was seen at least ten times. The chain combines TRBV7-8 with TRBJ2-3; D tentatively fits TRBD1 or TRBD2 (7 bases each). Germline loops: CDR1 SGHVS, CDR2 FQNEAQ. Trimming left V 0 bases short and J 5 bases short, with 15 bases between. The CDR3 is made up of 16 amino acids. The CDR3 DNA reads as TGTGCCAGCAGCTTAGCGGGAGGGGGCCGCGGAGATACGCAGTATTTT. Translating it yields CASSLAGGGRGDTQYF.

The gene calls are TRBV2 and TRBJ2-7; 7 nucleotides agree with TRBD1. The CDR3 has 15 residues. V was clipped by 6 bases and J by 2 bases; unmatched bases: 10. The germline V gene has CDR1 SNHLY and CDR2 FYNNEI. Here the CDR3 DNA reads TGTGCCAGCAGGACAGGGCATTTAGGCCCCTACGAGCAGTACTTC. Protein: CASRTGHLGPYEQYF.

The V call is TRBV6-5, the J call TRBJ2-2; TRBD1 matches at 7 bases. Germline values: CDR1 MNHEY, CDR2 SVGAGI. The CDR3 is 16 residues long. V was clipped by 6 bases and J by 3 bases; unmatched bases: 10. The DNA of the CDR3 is TGTGCCAGCAGACTACAGGGGCCACCGTACACCGGGGAGCTGTTTTTT. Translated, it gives CASRLQGPPYTGELFF.

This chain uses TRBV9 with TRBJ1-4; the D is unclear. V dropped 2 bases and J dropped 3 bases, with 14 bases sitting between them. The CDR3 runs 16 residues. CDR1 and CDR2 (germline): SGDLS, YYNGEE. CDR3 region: CASSVGGGTPNEKLFF. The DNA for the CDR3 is TGTGCCAGCAGCGTCGGCGGAGGAACACCTAATGAAAAACTGTTTTTT. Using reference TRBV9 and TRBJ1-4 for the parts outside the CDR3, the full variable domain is DSGVTQTPKHLITATGQRVTLRCSPRSGDLSVYWYQQSLDQGLQFLIQYYNGEERAKGNILERFSAQQFPDLHSELNLSSLELGDSALYFCASSVGGGTPNEKLFFGSGTQLSVL.

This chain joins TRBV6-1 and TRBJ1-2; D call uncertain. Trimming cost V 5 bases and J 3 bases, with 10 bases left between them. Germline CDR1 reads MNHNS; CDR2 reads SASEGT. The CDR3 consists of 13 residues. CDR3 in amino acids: CASSTGLHYGYTF. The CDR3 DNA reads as TGTGCCAGCAGTACGGGTCTCCACTATGGCTACACCTTC.

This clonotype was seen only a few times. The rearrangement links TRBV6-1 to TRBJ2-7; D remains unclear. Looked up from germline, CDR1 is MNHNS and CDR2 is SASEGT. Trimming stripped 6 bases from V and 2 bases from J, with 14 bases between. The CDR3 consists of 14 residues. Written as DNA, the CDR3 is TGTGCCAGCAGATACGCCGACACTACCTACGAGCAGTACGTC. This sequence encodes CASRYADTTYEQYV.

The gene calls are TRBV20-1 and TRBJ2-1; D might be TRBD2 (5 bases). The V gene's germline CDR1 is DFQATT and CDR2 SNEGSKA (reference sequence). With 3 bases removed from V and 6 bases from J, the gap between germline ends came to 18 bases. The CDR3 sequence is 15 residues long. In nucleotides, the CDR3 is TGCAGTGCTAGTTATCCCGCGACTAACCCCAATGAGCAGTTCTTC. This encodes CSASYPATNPNEQFF.

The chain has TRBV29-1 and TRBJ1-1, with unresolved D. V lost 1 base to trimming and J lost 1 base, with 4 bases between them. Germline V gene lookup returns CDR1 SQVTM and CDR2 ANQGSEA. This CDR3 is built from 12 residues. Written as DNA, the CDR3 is TGCAGCGTTGAAGGGCAGAACACTGAAGCTTTCTTT. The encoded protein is CSVEGQNTEAFF.